This T cell receptor beta chain is drawn from a study of tumor-infiltrating lymphocytes in oesophageal squamous cell carcinoma. From the PCR reads, TCRdb called clonotypes with MiXCR, one entry per CDR3 protein. The data hold over 20,000 distinct CDR3 sequences, with about two fifths observed a single time. Germline V gene lookup returns CDR1 SGHVS and CDR2 FNYEAQ. V lost 6 bases, J lost 7 bases, and 18 bases stayed unmatched. The CDR3 totals 16 residues. Sequences were obtained from esophageal tumor tissue. The chain joins TRBV7-6 to TRBJ2-7; TRBD2 aligns across 7 bases. This receptor was identified in a male donor with esophageal squamous cell carcinoma. The CDR3 coding sequence is TGTGCCAGCAGTTCCACTAGCGAAAGCTCCTACAATGAGCAGTACTTC. Translating it yields CASSSTSESSYNEQYF.